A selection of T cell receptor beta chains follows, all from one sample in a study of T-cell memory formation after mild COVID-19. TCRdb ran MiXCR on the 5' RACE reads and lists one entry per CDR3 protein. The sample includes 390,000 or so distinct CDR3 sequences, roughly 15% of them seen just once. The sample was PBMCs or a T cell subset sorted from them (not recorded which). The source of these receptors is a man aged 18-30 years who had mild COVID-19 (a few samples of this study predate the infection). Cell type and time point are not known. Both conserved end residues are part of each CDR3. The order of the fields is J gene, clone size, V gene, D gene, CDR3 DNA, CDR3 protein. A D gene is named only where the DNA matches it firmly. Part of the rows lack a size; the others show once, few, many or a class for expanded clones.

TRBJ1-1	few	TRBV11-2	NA	TGTGCCAGCAGCTTGAGGTCCTCGAACACTGAAGCTTTCTTT	CASSLRSSNTEAFF
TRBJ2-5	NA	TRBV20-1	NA	TGCAGTGCTAAAGGAACGACCCAGTACTTC	CSAKGTTQYF
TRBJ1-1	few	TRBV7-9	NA	TGTGCCAGCAGCCTCCAACAGGACACTGAAGCTTTCTTT	CASSLQQDTEAFF
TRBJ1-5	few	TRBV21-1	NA	TGTGCCAGCAGCAAGAAAAGCGGGGGTAATCAGCCCCAGCATTTT	CASSKKSGGNQPQHF
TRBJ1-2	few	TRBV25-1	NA	TGTGCCAGCAGTGAATTGTATGGCGGGGGAGGTGGCTACACCTTC	CASSELYGGGGGYTF
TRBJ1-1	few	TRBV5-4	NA	TGTGCCGGACACCGACAGCAGGGGACTGAAGCTTTCTTT	CAGHRQQGTEAFF
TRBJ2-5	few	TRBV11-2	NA	TGTGCCAGCAGCTTAGGGTTGCCCCCGGAGACCCAGTACTTC	CASSLGLPPETQYF
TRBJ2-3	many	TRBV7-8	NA	TGTGCCACAGGGGACGGAGCAAGAGATACGCAGTATTTT	CATGDGARDTQYF
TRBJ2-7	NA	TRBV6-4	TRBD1	TGTGCCAGCATTGTGACCCCCCTACCAGGGACAGGGGCGAATTCCTACGAGCAGTACTTC	CASIVTPLPGTGANSYEQYF
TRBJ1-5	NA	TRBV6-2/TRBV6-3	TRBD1	TGTGCCAGCAGTTACGGGACAGGCCATCAGCCCCAGCATTTT	CASSYGTGHQPQHF
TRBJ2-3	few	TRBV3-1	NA	TGTGCCAGCAGCCAAGATTCGGTCATTGCAGATACGCAGTATTTT	CASSQDSVIADTQYF